Given below is one TCR beta chain in context. For recovered donors of Cohort 3, there were two negative PCRs, clearance, or symptom resolution. TCRdb's copy holds only in-frame clones and misses some; the assay was immunoSEQ multiplex PCR. The data hold a few hundred thousand clones, with approximately 88% observed a single time. The data were taken from a study of blood T cell repertoires in COVID-19. CDR1 is SGHVS and CDR2 is FNYEAQ in the germline V gene. The V and J ends lost 3 bases and 2 bases respectively, with 13 bases between them. The CDR3 extends over 16 amino acids. Material for sequencing was PBMCs or T cells enriched from blood (not recorded which). The chain links TRBV7-6 to TRBJ2-2; perhaps TRBD1 as D (6 bases). The sequence was obtained from a woman aged 40 to 50 who had recovered from COVID-19. CDR3 in DNA: TGTGCCAGCAGCTTGTCGCAGGGGCAAAACACCGGGGAGCTGTTTTTT. Translated: CASSLSQGQNTGELFF.